This T cell receptor beta chain originates from a study of molecular identifiers for immune sequencing clone quantification. This CDR3 comprises 18 residues. The V gene's germline CDR1 is SNHLY and CDR2 FYNNEI. Trimming took 5 bases from V and 0 from J, leaving 17 bases between them. This clonotype has at least ten counts. TCRdb independently ran MiXCR on the PCR reads; one entry per CDR3 protein. The profile shows 80,000 to 95,000 distinct CDR3 sequences, under 20% of them singletons. CD8+CD4-CCR7+CD45RA+ cells were sorted as naive CD8 T cells. This sequence joins TRBV2 and TRBJ1-6; D is ambiguous. The receptor was isolated from a human donor in good health. Some libraries in this study had Jurkat cell RNA spiked in. Material for sequencing was naive CD8+ T cells from blood, with Jurkat cell RNA spiked in. Subset: FACS-sorted CD8+CD4-CCR7+CD45RA+ naive T cells. CDR3 sequence reads: CASSPQAGGFSYNSPLHF. The CDR3 DNA follows: TGTGCCAGCAGTCCACAAGCAGGAGGCTTCTCCTATAATTCACCCCTCCACTTT.